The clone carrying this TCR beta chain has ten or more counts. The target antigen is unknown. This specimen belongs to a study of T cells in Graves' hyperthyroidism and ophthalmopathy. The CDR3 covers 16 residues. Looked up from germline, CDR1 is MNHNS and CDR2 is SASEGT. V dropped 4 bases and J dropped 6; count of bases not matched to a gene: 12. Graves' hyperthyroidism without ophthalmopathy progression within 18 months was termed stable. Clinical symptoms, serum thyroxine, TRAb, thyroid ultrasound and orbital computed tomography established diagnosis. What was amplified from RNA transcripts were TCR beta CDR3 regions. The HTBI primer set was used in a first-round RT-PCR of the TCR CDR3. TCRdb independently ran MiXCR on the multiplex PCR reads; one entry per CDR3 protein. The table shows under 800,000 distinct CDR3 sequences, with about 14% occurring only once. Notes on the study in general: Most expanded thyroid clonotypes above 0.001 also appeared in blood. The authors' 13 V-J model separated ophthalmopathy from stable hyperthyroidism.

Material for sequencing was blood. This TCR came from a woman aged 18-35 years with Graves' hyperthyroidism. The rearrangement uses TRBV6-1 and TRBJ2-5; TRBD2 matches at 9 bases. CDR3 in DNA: TGTGCCAGCAGTGCGGAAGTTGGAGCGGGAGGTCAGACCCAGTACTTC. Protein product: CASSAEVGAGGQTQYF.